The T cell receptor (beta chain) described here comes from a study of molecular identifiers for immune sequencing clone quantification. In this sample, this clonotype turned up a few times. TCRdb passed the PCR reads through MiXCR, listing each CDR3 protein once. The sample consists of over 550,000 distinct CDR3 sequences, 25% of them appearing once. CDR1 SGHTA and CDR2 FQGNSA come from the germline V gene. V was pared by 2 bases and J by 4 bases, with 8 bases of the junction left unmatched. This CDR3 contains 15 residues. This clonotype was obtained from a human donor in good health. Some libraries in this study had Jurkat cell RNA spiked in. This sequence joins TRBV7-2 and TRBJ2-7; 7 bases are a match to TRBD1. Sequenced material: naive CD8+ T cells from blood, with Jurkat cell RNA spiked in. The subset here: FACS-sorted CD8+CD4-CCR7+CD45RA+ naive T cells. CDR3: CASSLLPGQQYEQYF. In DNA form, the CDR3 reads TGTGCCAGCAGCTTACTCCCGGGACAGCAATACGAGCAGTACTTC. The variable domain in full, completed from reference TRBV7-2 and TRBJ2-7, reads GAGVSQSPSNKVTEKGKDVELRCDPISGHTALYWYRQSLGQGLEFLIYFQGNSAPDKSGLPSDRFSAERTGGSVSTLTIQRTQQEDSAVYLCASSLLPGQQYEQYFGPGTRLTVT.